The rows below give T cell receptor beta chains drawn from one sample of a study of shared clonotypes between healthy human individuals. The assay was immunoSEQ multiplex PCR, and TCRdb's table has in-frame clones only and misses some. The sample yields over a million clones, approximately 98.5% seen once. Sequenced input: naive CD4+ T cells sorted from blood. All receptors derive from a man in his thirties or forties in good health. Both conserved end residues are part of each CDR3. D genes are given only for firm matches. Not all rows give a size; the values are once, few, many and, for expanded clones, a class.

clone_size j_call d_call v_call cdr3_nt cdr3_aa
once TRBJ2-2 TRBD2 TRBV2 TGTGCCAGCACTGGACTAGCGGGAGGGTACGGGGAGCTGTTTTTT CASTGLAGGYGELFF
. TRBJ2-1 TRBD2 TRBV18 TGTGCCAGCTCACCTCCTGTTGGTAGCGGGAGATCCTACAATGAGCAGTTCTTC CASSPPVGSGRSYNEQFF
. TRBJ2-7 . TRBV11-2 TGTGCCAGCAGATTATCCCCTTACGAGCAGTACTTC CASRLSPYEQYF
. TRBJ2-7 . TRBV28 TGTGCCAGCATAGGAAGAGCGGACGAGCAGTACTTC CASIGRADEQYF
. TRBJ2-6 . TRBV7-2 TGTGCCAGCAGCTTAGGGTTAGTGGGGGCCAACGTCCTGACTTTC CASSLGLVGANVLTF
once TRBJ2-2 . TRBV18 TGTGCCAGCTCACCACCAAACAGTCGGCCATCCGGGGAGCTGTTTTTT CASSPPNSRPSGELFF
. TRBJ2-3 . TRBV29-1 TGCAGCGTTGGAGGGAGAAGCACAGATACGCAGTATTTT CSVGGRSTDTQYF
. TRBJ2-3 . TRBV7-9 TGTGCCAGCAGCCAGACGACAGACCCACGGAGTTTT CASSQTTDPRSF
. TRBJ2-3 TRBD2 TRBV7-2 TGTGCCAGTACCTCCAGCGGGAGGAGCACAGATACGCAGTATTTT CASTSSGRSTDTQYF
. TRBJ2-2 . TRBV5-1 TGCGCCAGCAGCTTGGGCTTAGCTAGCGAAAACACCGGGGAGCTGTTTTTT CASSLGLASENTGELFF
. TRBJ2-5 . TRBV28 TGTGCCAGCAGTCCGCCCCATCAAGAGACCCAGTACTTC CASSPPHQETQYF
once TRBJ1-1 TRBD1 TRBV2 TGTGCCAGCAGCTTTGACAGGGGGCTGGATGAAGCTTTCTTT CASSFDRGLDEAFF
. TRBJ2-3 . TRBV7-9 TGTGCCAGCAGCAATGGACAGTACACAGATACGCAGTATTTT CASSNGQYTDTQYF
. TRBJ2-1 TRBD2 TRBV5-4 TGTGCCAGCGGCGGGAGCGGGAGGGCAGTCAATGAGCAGTTCTTC CASGGSGRAVNEQFF
. TRBJ2-7 TRBD2 TRBV27 TGTGCCAGCAGTTTCCGGACTAGCGGAAACTACGAGCAGTACTTC CASSFRTSGNYEQYF
once TRBJ1-3 TRBD1 TRBV5-4 TGTGCCAGCAGCCAATGGACAGGCCCTAGCACCATATATTTT CASSQWTGPSTIYF
. TRBJ2-2 . TRBV2 TGTGCCAGCAGTGAAGAGGGTTTTGTGGGTGGAGGAAACACCGGGGAGCTGTTTTTT CASSEEGFVGGGNTGELFF
. TRBJ2-1 TRBD1 TRBV5-4 TGTGCCAGCAGCAGAGACGGGACAGGGTACAATGAGCAGTTCTTC CASSRDGTGYNEQFF
. TRBJ1-3 TRBD1 TRBV28 TGTGCCAGCAGGAAGACAGGGGGCTCTGGAAACACCATATATTTT CASRKTGGSGNTIYF
. TRBJ2-1 . TRBV28 TGTGCCATCGAAACCAGATTCGGCAATGAGCAGTTCTTC CAIETRFGNEQFF
. TRBJ2-7 TRBD2 TRBV9 TGTGCCAGCAGCGCCGGACTAGCGGGAGAATCAGGGCAGTACTTC CASSAGLAGESGQYF
. TRBJ1-1 . TRBV15 TGTGCCACCAGCAGTTATGGACAGCCCCCAATGAACACTGAAGCTTTCTTT CATSSYGQPPMNTEAFF
. TRBJ2-3 TRBD2 TRBV2 TGTGCCAGCAAGACTAGCGGAAGCACAGATACGCAGTATTTT CASKTSGSTDTQYF
. TRBJ2-5 . TRBV28 TGTGCCAGCAGTTCGGTCCAGGCAGCCGGCGGTGGGGAGACCCAGTACTTC CASSSVQAAGGGETQYF
. TRBJ1-4 . TRBV4-3 TGCGCCAGCAGCCAATCCAATTTACGTCAGCTTAATGAAAAACTGTTTTTT CASSQSNLRQLNEKLFF
. TRBJ1-1 . TRBV18 TGTGCCAGCTCACCTCGGACGGGGGACACTGAAGCTTTCTTT CASSPRTGDTEAFF
. TRBJ1-1 TRBD1 TRBV19 TGTGCCAGTAGTACCTCGGAACGACAGGGGGCTATCAACACTGAAGCTTTCTTT CASSTSERQGAINTEAFF
. TRBJ2-1 . TRBV6-6 TGTGCCAGCTTTCAGGGATGGGGCAATGAGCAGTTCTTC CASFQGWGNEQFF
. TRBJ2-1 . TRBV7-3 TGTGCCAGCAGCCGAGGGGCAGGGAACAATGAGCAGTTCTTC CASSRGAGNNEQFF
. TRBJ2-2 TRBD1 TRBV14 TGTGCCAGCAGCCGGGGACAGGGGGTCTCCGGGGAGCTGTTTTTT CASSRGQGVSGELFF
. TRBJ1-1 . TRBV29-1 TGCAGCGCGACCGGGGCTAAAGCTTTCTTT CSATGAKAFF
. TRBJ2-7 . TRBV5-6 TGTGCCAGCAGCTCCCCGGACAGTCCCTACAGAGGCTACGAGCAGTACTTC CASSSPDSPYRGYEQYF
. TRBJ2-3 TRBD1 TRBV28 TGTGCCAGCAGTTTAGAGGGGGCTAGCACAGATACGCAGTATTTT CASSLEGASTDTQYF
. TRBJ2-7 TRBD2 TRBV6-1 TGTGCCAGCAGCGAAGCGGGAGTTGCGCAGTACTTC CASSEAGVAQYF
once TRBJ2-6 . TRBV28 TGTGCCAGCAGCGAAATCGGACGACGTAAAACCAACGTCCTGACTTTC CASSEIGRRKTNVLTF
. TRBJ1-1 TRBD1 TRBV5-6 TGTGCCAGCAGCTTGGGGGGACTTCACAGGGGCACTGAAGCTTTCTTT CASSLGGLHRGTEAFF
. TRBJ2-7 . TRBV23-1 TGCGCCAGCAGTCGAGTAGCCAGTGGGAGAAGATACGAGCAGTACTTC CASSRVASGRRYEQYF
once TRBJ2-6 TRBD1 TRBV5-4 TGTGCCAGCAGCTCCCGGGACAGGGGTCCTGGGGCCAACGTCCTGACTTTC CASSSRDRGPGANVLTF
. TRBJ2-5 . TRBV18 TGTGCCAGCTCACCCCCTCAGGGGAGGTTATTGGAGACCCAGTACTTC CASSPPQGRLLETQYF
. TRBJ2-5 . TRBV4-1 TGCGCCAGCAGCCAGGACTTCTCGCGCGGGCAGAGGGGCCAAGAGACCCAGTACTTC CASSQDFSRGQRGQETQYF
once TRBJ2-7 . TRBV4-1 TGCGCCAGCAGCCAAGAACCGGGACCGTACGGCGAGCAGTACTTC CASSQEPGPYGEQYF
. TRBJ2-7 . TRBV7-9 TGTGCCAGCAGCTTGAAGACTGGCTACGAGCAGTACTTC CASSLKTGYEQYF
. TRBJ2-3 . TRBV29-1 TGCAGCGTTGGGTCAGGGCCAGCCCAAAGCACAGATACGCAGTATTTT CSVGSGPAQSTDTQYF